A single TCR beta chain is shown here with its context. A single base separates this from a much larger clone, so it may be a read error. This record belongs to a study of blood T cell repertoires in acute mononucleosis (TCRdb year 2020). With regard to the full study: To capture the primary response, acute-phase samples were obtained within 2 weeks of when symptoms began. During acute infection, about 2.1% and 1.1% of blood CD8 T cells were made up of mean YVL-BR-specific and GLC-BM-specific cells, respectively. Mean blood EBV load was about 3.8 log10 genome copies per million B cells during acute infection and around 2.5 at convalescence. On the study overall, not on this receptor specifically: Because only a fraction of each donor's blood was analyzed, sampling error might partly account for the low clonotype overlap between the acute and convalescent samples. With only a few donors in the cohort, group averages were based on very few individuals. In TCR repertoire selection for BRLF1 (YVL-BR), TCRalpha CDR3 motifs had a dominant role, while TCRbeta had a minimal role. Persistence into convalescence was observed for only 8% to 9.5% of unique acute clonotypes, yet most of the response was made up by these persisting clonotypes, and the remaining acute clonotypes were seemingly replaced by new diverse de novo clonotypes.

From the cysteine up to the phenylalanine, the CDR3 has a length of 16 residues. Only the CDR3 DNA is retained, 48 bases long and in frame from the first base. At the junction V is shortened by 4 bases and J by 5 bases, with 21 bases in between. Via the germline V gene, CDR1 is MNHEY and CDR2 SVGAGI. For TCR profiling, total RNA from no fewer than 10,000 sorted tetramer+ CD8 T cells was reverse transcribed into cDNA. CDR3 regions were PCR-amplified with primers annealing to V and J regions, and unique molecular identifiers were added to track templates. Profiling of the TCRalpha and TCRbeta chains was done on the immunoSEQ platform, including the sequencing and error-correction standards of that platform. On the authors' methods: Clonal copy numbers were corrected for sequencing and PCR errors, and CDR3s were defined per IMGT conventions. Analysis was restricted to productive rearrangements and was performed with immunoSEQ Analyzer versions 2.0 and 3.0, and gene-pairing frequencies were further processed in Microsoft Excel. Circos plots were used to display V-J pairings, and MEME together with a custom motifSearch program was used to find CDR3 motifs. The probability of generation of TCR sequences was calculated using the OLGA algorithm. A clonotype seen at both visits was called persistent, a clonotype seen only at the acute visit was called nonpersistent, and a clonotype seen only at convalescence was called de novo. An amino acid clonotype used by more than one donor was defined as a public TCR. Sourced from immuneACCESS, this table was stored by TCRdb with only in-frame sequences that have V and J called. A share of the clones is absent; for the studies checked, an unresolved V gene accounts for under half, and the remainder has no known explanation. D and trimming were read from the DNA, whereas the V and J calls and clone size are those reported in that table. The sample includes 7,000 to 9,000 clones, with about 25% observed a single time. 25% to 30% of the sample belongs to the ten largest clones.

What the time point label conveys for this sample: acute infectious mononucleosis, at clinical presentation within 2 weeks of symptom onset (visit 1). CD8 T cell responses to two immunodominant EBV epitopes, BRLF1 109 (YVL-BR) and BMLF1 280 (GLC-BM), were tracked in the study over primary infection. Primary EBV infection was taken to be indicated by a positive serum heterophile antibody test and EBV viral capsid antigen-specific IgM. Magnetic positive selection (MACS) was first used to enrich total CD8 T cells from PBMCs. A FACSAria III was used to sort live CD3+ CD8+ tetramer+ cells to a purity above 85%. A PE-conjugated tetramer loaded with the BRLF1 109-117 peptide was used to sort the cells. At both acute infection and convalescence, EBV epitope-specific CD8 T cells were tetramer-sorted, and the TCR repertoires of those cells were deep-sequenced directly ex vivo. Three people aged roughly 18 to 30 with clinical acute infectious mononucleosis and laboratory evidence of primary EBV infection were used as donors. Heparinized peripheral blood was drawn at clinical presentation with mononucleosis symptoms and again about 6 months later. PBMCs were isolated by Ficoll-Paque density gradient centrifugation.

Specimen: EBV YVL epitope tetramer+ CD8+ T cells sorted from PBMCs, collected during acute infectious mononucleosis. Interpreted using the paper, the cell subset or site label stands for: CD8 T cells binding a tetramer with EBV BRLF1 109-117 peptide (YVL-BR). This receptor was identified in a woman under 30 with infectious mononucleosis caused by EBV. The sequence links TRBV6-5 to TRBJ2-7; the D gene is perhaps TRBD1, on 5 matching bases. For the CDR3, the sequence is CASSLSINRIGHEQYF. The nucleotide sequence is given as TGTGCCAGCAGTTTATCGATCAACAGGATAGGTCACGAGCAGTACTTC.